These 18 T cell receptor beta chains were sequenced from one sample in a study of shared clonotypes between healthy human individuals (dated by TCRdb to 2018 to 2021). CD8 naive samples consisted of CD45RO-negative cells that were positively selected for CCR7, yielding a CD45RA+CCR7+ population without TemRA cells. Library preparation was by the immunoSEQ multiplex PCR assay. TCRdb provides this immuneACCESS table in a form limited to in-frame rearrangements. Some clones are lacking; in checked studies, under half of them reflect an unresolved V gene, and why the rest are absent is not known. The table for this sample lists hundreds of thousands of clones; around 93% of them were counted only once. Jointly, the top ten make up about 24% of the sample. Material: naive CD8+ T cells sorted from blood. The sample's cell subset or site label is to be understood as: CD45RA+CCR7+. The source of these receptors is a man in his thirties or forties in good health.

The CDR3, as DNA: TGTGCCAGCAGGGAACACCCCAGCAATCAGCCCCAGCATTTT. Translated: CASREHPSNQPQHF. The J gene is TRBJ1-5, the V gene TRBV27; no firm D call. The CDR3 runs 14 residues. The germline gives CDR1 MNHEY, CDR2 SMNVEV (reference sequence). Between the trimmed V and J ends, which lost 6 bases and 1 base, there was a span of 10 bases.

The chain is built from TRBV2 and TRBJ2-5; TRBD1 agrees at 7 bases. This CDR3 is built from 13 residues. Looked up from germline, CDR1 is SNHLY and CDR2 is FYNNEI. Trimming cost V 11 bases and J 2 bases; bases outside gene matches: 8. The CDR3 DNA reads as TGTGCCGGGGCAGGGGGACGACAAGAGACCCAGTACTTC. Protein product: CAGAGGRQETQYF.

The chain combines TRBV29-1 with TRBJ2-2; tentatively, D is TRBD1 (6 bases). Germline CDR1 reads SQVTM; CDR2 reads ANQGSEA. V lost 7 bases, J lost 2 bases, and 14 bases lay in between. There are 14 residues in the CDR3. The CDR3 loop is CSAVGTTNTGELFF. In DNA form, the CDR3 reads TGCAGCGCCGTAGGGACAACCAACACCGGGGAGCTGTTTTTT.

The chain uses TRBV14 and TRBJ2-5; 7 nucleotides align to TRBD2. Germline-derived CDR1 and CDR2 are SGHDN and FVKESK. The V and J ends lost 4 bases and 0 bases, in that order; junction bases with no gene match: 14. The CDR3 loop spans 18 amino acids. The CDR3 DNA sequence: TGTGCCAGCAGCCTCCGGTTTATTCGAGCGGGATACCAAGAGACCCAGTACTTC. Protein sequence: CASSLRFIRAGYQETQYF.

J is TRBJ2-7 and V is TRBV4-1; the D call may be TRBD1 or TRBD2 (6 bases each). From germline, CDR1 is MGHRA and CDR2 YSYEKL. CDR3 size: 13 residues. V lost 0 bases, J lost 5 bases, and 8 bases lay in between. Written as DNA, the CDR3 is TGCGCCAGCAGCCAAGATGGGGGGCACGAGCAGTACTTC. Translating gives CASSQDGGHEQYF.

With regard to this clone: Other DNA sequences in this specimen translate into the identical CDR3. The J gene is TRBJ2-6, the V gene TRBV29-1; D unclear. Trimming stripped 4 bases from V and 0 bases from J, with 7 bases between. The CDR3 totals 14 residues. Germline CDR1 is SQVTM and CDR2 is ANQGSEA. Written as DNA, the CDR3 is TGCAGCGTTGTACCCTCCTCTGGGGCCAACGTCCTGACTTTC. The encoded protein is CSVVPSSGANVLTF.

The J gene is TRBJ1-5, the V gene TRBV6-1; D unclear. The V and J ends lost 0 bases and 0 bases respectively, with 15 bases between them. The CDR3 consists of 18 residues. Germline assignment: CDR1 MNHNS and CDR2 SASEGT. The CDR3, as DNA: TGTGCCAGCAGTGAAGCTTTTCCTTGGGGTTATAGCAATCAGCCCCAGCATTTT. Its translation is CASSEAFPWGYSNQPQHF.

The rearrangement links TRBV27 to TRBJ2-3, with TRBD2 matching 7 bases. This CDR3 has 16 amino acids. The germline V gene encodes CDR1 MNHEY and CDR2 SMNVEV (reference sequence). After removal of 7 bases from V and 0 bases from J, the junction contained 10 bases not matched to a gene. In DNA form, the CDR3 reads TGTGCCAGCACGCCCATAGCGGGTTCTAGCACAGATACGCAGTATTTT. Its translation: CASTPIAGSSTDTQYF.

This chain joins TRBV9 and TRBJ2-3, with 12 bases identical to TRBD2. The CDR3 covers 15 residues. Germline CDR1 and CDR2: SGDLS and YYNGEE. The ends lost 4 bases at V and 0 bases at J; junction bases unmatched: 0. In DNA, the CDR3 is TGTGCCAGCAGCACTAGCGGGAGGAGCACAGATACGCAGTATTTT. Protein: CASSTSGRSTDTQYF.

This clone has only one observation. This chain uses TRBV7-9 with TRBJ2-2; no definite D call. The V and J ends lost 4 bases and 8 bases respectively, with 11 bases between them. CDR1 SEHNR and CDR2 FQNEAQ come from the germline V gene (reference sequence). The CDR3 totals 13 residues. The CDR3 region has the DNA TGTGCCAGCAGCTACCTGGCGAGGGGGGAGCTGTTTTTT. Translation: CASSYLARGELFF.

In DNA form, the CDR3 reads TGTGCCAGCAGTTTACTTGAGGCAACCAACTCTGGAAACACCATATATTTT. Translation: CASSLLEATNSGNTIYF. This chain joins TRBV28 and TRBJ1-3; D gene uncertain. The CDR3 runs to 17 residues. V was clipped by 2 bases and J by 0 bases, with 14 bases between them. The germline V gene encodes CDR1 MDHEN and CDR2 SYDVKM.

The chain links TRBV5-5 to TRBJ2-3, with D possibly matching TRBD2 (6 bases). Trimming left V 4 bases short and J 6 bases short, with 18 bases between. The CDR3 is made up of 15 amino acids. Per germline, CDR1 SGHKS and CDR2 YYEKEE (reference sequence). CDR3 region: CASSTLRDLWDTQYF. The DNA for the CDR3 is TGTGCCAGCAGCACACTCCGGGACTTATGGGATACGCAGTATTTT.

The J gene is TRBJ2-1, the V gene TRBV11-3, with unresolved D. V dropped 0 bases and J dropped 5 bases, with 2 bases sitting between them. This CDR3 has 12 residues. Germline V gene data show CDR1 as SGHNT and CDR2 as YENEEA. CDR3 DNA sequence: TGTGCCAGCAGCTTAGAGAACAATGAGCAGTTCTTC. It is translated as CASSLENNEQFF. The whole variable domain, remainder taken from reference TRBV11-3 and TRBJ2-1, is EAGVVQSPRYKIIEKKQPVAFWCNPISGHNTLYWYLQNLGQGPELLIRYENEEAVDDSQLPKDRFSAERLKGVDSTLKIQPAELGDSAVYLCASSLENNEQFFGPGTRLTVL.

The chain joins TRBV10-2 to TRBJ2-3; possible D gene TRBD2, 5 bases. Germline V gives CDR1 WSHSY, CDR2 SAAADI. V lost 7 bases, J lost 7 bases, and 12 bases lay in between. The CDR3 runs to 12 residues. The CDR3 DNA sequence: TGCGCCAGCAACAGCGGAGTAAATACGCAGTATTTT. This encodes CASNSGVNTQYF.

V is TRBV5-6 and J is TRBJ1-4, with unresolved D. There are 15 residues in the CDR3. The germline CDR1 and CDR2 sequences are SGHDT and YYEEEE. Trimming took off 3 bases at V and 7 bases at J, with 16 bases between the two ends. The CDR3 DNA reads TGTGCCAGCAGCTCTCGGATCGCGGGATTTGAAAAACTGTTTTTT. Its translation: CASSSRIAGFEKLFF.

V usage is TRBV6-1 and J usage is TRBJ2-6; D unresolved. The CDR3 loop spans 15 amino acids. CDR1 MNHNS and CDR2 SASEGT come from the germline V gene. Trimming stripped 6 bases from V and 0 bases from J, with 9 bases between. This chain's CDR3 is CASRDAHSGANVLTF. CDR3 DNA: TGTGCCAGCAGGGACGCGCACTCTGGGGCCAACGTCCTGACTTTC.

The CDR3 reads CASSDTGVEQFF. In nucleotides, the CDR3 is TGTGCCAGCAGTGATACAGGGGTTGAGCAGTTCTTC. The V gene is TRBV7-9, the J gene TRBJ2-1, with 7 bases identical to TRBD1. The CDR3 is 12 amino acids. V lost 6 bases to trimming and J lost 9 bases; unmatched junction nucleotides: 5. Per germline, CDR1 SEHNR and CDR2 FQNEAQ (reference sequence).

The chain has TRBV21-1 and TRBJ2-5; no DNA check was done on the table's D call, TRBD1. TRBV21-1 is a documented pseudogene. The CDR3 contains 19 residues. This CDR3 is CASSKALSYRVGSVETQYF. The CDR3 DNA follows: TGTGCCAGCAGCAAAGCGCTATCATACAGGGTAGGATCTGTAGAGACCCAGTACTTC.